This T cell receptor (beta chain) was obtained from a study of blood T cell repertoires in COVID-19. Only in-frame clones appear in the TCRdb table, and some are missing; sequencing was by immunoSEQ multiplex PCR. The data hold around 110,000 clones, with more than 70% observed a single time. The length of the CDR3 is 13 residues. Germline V gene data show CDR1 as LGHNT and CDR2 as FRNRAP. Trimming took 0 bases from V and 10 from J; bases not matched to a gene: 0. V and J are TRBV12-5 and TRBJ2-1; 10 nucleotides line up with TRBD2. The receptor was isolated from a man aged 40-55 years with active or convalescent COVID-19. Sequenced sample: peripheral blood. This CDR3 is CASGLVGLAEQFF. The CDR3 region has the DNA TGTGCTAGTGGTTTGGTGGGACTAGCGGAGCAGTTCTTC. Variable domain in full (rest from reference TRBV12-5 and TRBJ2-1): DARVTQTPRHKVTEMGQEVTMRCQPILGHNTVFWYRQTMMQGLELLAYFRNRAPLDDSGMPKDRFSAEMPDATLATLKIQPSEPRDSAVYFCASGLVGLAEQFFGPGTRLTVL.